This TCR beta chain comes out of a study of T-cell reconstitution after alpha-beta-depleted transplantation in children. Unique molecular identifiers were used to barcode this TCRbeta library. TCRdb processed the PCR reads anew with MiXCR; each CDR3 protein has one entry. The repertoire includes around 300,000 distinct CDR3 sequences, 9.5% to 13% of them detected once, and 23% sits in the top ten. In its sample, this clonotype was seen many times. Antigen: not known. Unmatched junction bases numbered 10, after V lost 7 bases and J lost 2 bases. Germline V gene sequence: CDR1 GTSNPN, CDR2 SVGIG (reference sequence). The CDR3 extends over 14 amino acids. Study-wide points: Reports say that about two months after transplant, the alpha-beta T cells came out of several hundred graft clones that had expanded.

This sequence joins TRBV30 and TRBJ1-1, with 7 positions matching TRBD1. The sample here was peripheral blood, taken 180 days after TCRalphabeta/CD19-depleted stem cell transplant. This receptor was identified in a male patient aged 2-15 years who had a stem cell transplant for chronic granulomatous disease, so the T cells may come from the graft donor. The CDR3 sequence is CAFDPDRLNTEAFF. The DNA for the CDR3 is TGTGCCTTCGACCCGGACAGGCTTAACACTGAAGCTTTCTTT.